These 18 T cell receptor beta chains came from one sample sequenced in a study of blood T cell repertoires in COVID-19. TCRdb keeps only in-frame clones here, not all; method: immunoSEQ multiplex PCR. The sample contains about 15,000 clones, 80% to 85% of which appear only once. The sample comprised peripheral blood. The receptors come from a man aged 80 or over with active or convalescent COVID-19.

This clone was seen only once. The chain couples TRBV19 to TRBJ1-6; D is uncertain. Trimming left V 5 bases short and J 4 bases short, with 6 bases between. This CDR3 contains 13 residues. Germline V gene data show CDR1 as LNHDA and CDR2 as SQIVND (reference sequence). The CDR3, as DNA: TGTGCCAGTAGTCGGGGATATAATTCACCCCTCCACTTT. Translating it yields CASSRGYNSPLHF.

The CDR3 protein is CAWSAGPYEKLFF. DNA for the CDR3: TGTGCCTGGAGCGCGGGGCCATACGAAAAACTGTTTTTT. The V call is TRBV30, the J call TRBJ1-4, with D possibly matching TRBD1 (5 bases). V dropped 3 bases and J dropped 8 bases, with 13 bases sitting between them. The CDR3 extends over 13 amino acids. CDR1 is GTSNPN, CDR2 SVGIG, per germline (reference sequence).

This chain uses TRBV18 with TRBJ2-1; D is undetermined. Germline V gene lookup returns CDR1 KGHSH and CDR2 LQKENI. The CDR3 contains 16 residues. The V gene lost 0 bases and the J gene lost 6 bases, with 15 bases spanning the gap. The CDR3 here is CASSPPDGAKVNEQFF. In DNA, the CDR3 is TGTGCCAGCTCACCACCCGATGGAGCGAAAGTCAATGAGCAGTTCTTC.

For the CDR3, the DNA is TGCGCCAGCAGCCCGTGGGTTTCTTCGGGGGGCGCTCTCACCGGGGAGCTGTTTTTT. It specifies CASSPWVSSGGALTGELFF. The chain couples TRBV5-1 to TRBJ2-2; tentative D call: TRBD2 (7 bases). V was trimmed by 4 bases and J by 4 bases, leaving 26 bases between them. The length of the CDR3 is 19 residues. The germline gives CDR1 SGHRS, CDR2 YFSETQ. The full variable domain, completed using reference TRBV5-1 and TRBJ2-2, is KAGVTQTPRYLIKTRGQQVTLSCSPISGHRSVSWYQQTPGQGLQFLFEYFSETQRNKGNFPGRFSGRQFSNSRSEMNVSTLELGDSALYLCASSPWVSSGGALTGELFFGEGSRLTVL.

This chain uses TRBV6-5 with TRBJ1-6, with a weak D call TRBD1 (5 bases). CDR1 MNHEY and CDR2 SVGAGI come from the germline V gene. V was shortened by 2 bases and J by 9 bases, with 14 bases between the two germline ends. The CDR3 sequence is 15 residues long. Here the CDR3 reads CASSYVLGAGSPLHF. The CDR3 bases are TGTGCCAGCAGTTACGTGTTAGGGGCCGGTTCACCCCTCCACTTT.

The gene calls are TRBV6-2 or TRBV6-3 and TRBJ2-7, with TRBD1 as a possible D gene (6 bases). Per the germline V gene, CDR1 is MNHEY and CDR2 is SVGEGT. This CDR3 has 16 residues. Trimming cost V 5 bases and J 2 bases, with 19 bases left between them. The CDR3 sequence: CASSRPSGGTTYEQYF. CDR3 in DNA: TGTGCCAGCAGTCGGCCAAGTGGGGGCACGACCTACGAGCAGTACTTC.

The chain employs TRBV6-2 or TRBV6-3 and TRBJ2-7; perhaps TRBD1 as D (6 bases). The V gene lost 6 bases and the J gene lost 3 bases, with 18 bases spanning the gap. The length of the CDR3 is 15 residues. Germline CDR1 MNHEY, CDR2 SVGEGT. The CDR3 DNA follows: TGTGCCAGCAGCGAGCTAACAGGGCCCAGCTACGAGCAGTACTTC. Translated: CASSELTGPSYEQYF.

V gene TRBV28 combines with J gene TRBJ2-7; maybe TRBD1 (5 bases). Trimming shortened V by 3 bases and J by 1 base, and 10 bases separated the two germline ends. Per germline, CDR1 MDHEN and CDR2 SYDVKM. The CDR3 length is 14 residues. The CDR3 spells CASSLEQDSYEQYF. Here the CDR3 DNA reads TGTGCCAGCAGTTTGGAACAGGATTCCTACGAGCAGTACTTC.

This chain links TRBV20-1 with TRBJ1-3; a possible D gene is TRBD1 (6 bases). V lost 3 bases, J lost 0 bases, and 15 bases lay in between. This CDR3 has 16 amino acids. Germline CDR1 is DFQATT and CDR2 is SNEGSKA (reference sequence). In DNA form, the CDR3 reads TGCAGTGCTAGTCACTCCACAGGGAACTCTGGAAACACCATATATTTT. This translates into CSASHSTGNSGNTIYF.

The J gene is TRBJ2-3, the V gene TRBV11-2; 10 nucleotides line up with TRBD2. The CDR3 loop spans 14 amino acids. The trim removed 8 bases at V and 5 bases at J, leaving 7 bases unmatched. Germline V lookup: CDR1 SGHAT, CDR2 FQNNGV. CDR3 nucleotide sequence: TGTGCCAGCGGAGCGGGGGGGCGGGGAGATACGCAGTATTTT. This encodes CASGAGGRGDTQYF.

The chain has TRBV10-1 and TRBJ2-3; 9 bases align to TRBD2. CDR3 length: 15 amino acids. Germline CDR1 and CDR2: WNHNN and SYGVQD (reference sequence). V shed 2 bases, J shed 2 bases, and the junction held 2 bases outside the gene matches. CDR3: CASSEPSGNTDTQYF. The CDR3, as DNA: TGCGCCAGCAGTGAGCCTAGCGGGAACACAGATACGCAGTATTTT.

V usage is TRBV5-4 and J usage is TRBJ2-5, with 13 bases matching TRBD2. The CDR3 length is 16 residues. With 4 bases clipped from V and 5 bases from J, the junction kept 8 bases outside the gene matches. The V gene's germline CDR1 is SGHNT and CDR2 YYREEE (reference sequence). The CDR3, as DNA: TGTGCCAGCAGCGCCACTAGCGGGGGGGCCGGGGAGACCCAGTACTTC. As protein: CASSATSGGAGETQYF.

The chain combines TRBV2 with TRBJ1-5; D is ambiguous. From germline, CDR1 is SNHLY and CDR2 FYNNEI. With 5 bases removed from V and 5 bases from J, the gap between germline ends came to 7 bases. The CDR3 is made up of 12 amino acids. CDR3: CASSLDYQPQHF. CDR3 bases: TGTGCCAGCAGTTTGGACTATCAGCCCCAGCATTTT.

V usage is TRBV24-1 and J usage is TRBJ1-5, with TRBD1 matching over 8 bases. The CDR3 has 14 amino acids. The germline V gene encodes CDR1 KGHDR and CDR2 SFDVKD. V shed 6 bases, J shed 7 bases, and the junction held 7 bases outside the gene matches. The CDR3, as DNA: TGTGCCACCAGTTCGGCAGGGGGCTCCCAGCCCCAGCATTTT. This codes for CATSSAGGSQPQHF.

The chain carries TRBV18 and TRBJ1-5, with 8 positions matching TRBD1. The CDR3 length is 16 residues. V shed 4 bases and J 1 base; nucleotides not matched to a gene: 6. Germline CDR1 and CDR2: KGHSH and LQKENI. The CDR3 is CASSRRTGKSNQPQHF. The CDR3 DNA is TGTGCCAGCTCACGAAGGACAGGGAAAAGCAATCAGCCCCAGCATTTT.

The chain links TRBV11-1 to TRBJ2-4; D may be TRBD1 (6 bases). The CDR3 contains 15 residues. Trimming removed 2 bases from V and 2 bases from J, with 10 bases in between. CDR1 and CDR2 from the germline V gene are SGHAT and FQDESV (reference sequence). The CDR3 DNA sequence: TGTGCCAGCAGCTTATATTGGGGGCCCAAAAACATTCAGTACTTC. It encodes CASSLYWGPKNIQYF.

The V gene is TRBV6-6, the J gene TRBJ1-4; D is possibly TRBD1 (6 bases). V was clipped by 4 bases and J by 5 bases, with 11 bases between them. Germline CDR1 reads MNHNY; CDR2 reads SVGAGI (reference sequence). The CDR3 consists of 14 residues. The CDR3: CASSLGQRNEKLFF. CDR3 DNA: TGTGCCAGCAGTTTGGGACAAAGAAATGAAAAACTGTTTTTT.

The rearrangement links TRBV5-5 to TRBJ1-1; 7 bases are shared with TRBD1. Germline V gene lookup returns CDR1 SGHKS and CDR2 YYEKEE (reference sequence). The V gene end was trimmed by 4 bases and the J gene end by 6 bases; junction bases not matched to a gene: 6. The CDR3 runs to 13 residues. This CDR3 reads CASSRQGMPEAFF. CDR3 in DNA: TGTGCCAGCAGCCGACAGGGTATGCCTGAAGCTTTCTTT.